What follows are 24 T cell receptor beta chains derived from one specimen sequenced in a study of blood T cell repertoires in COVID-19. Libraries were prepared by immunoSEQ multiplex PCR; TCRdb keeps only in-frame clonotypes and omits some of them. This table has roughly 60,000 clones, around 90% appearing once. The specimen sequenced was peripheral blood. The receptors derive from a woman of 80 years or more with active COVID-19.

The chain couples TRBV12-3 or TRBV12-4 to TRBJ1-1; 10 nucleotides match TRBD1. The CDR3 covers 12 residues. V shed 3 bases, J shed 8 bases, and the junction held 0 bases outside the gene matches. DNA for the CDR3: TGTGCCAGCAGTTTGGACAGGGGGGAAGCTTTCTTT. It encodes CASSLDRGEAFF.

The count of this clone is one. This CDR3 reads CASSPGLAGGQETQYF. In DNA form, the CDR3 reads TGTGCCAGCAGTCCCGGACTAGCGGGGGGACAAGAGACCCAGTACTTC. This chain joins TRBV28 and TRBJ2-5; the match to TRBD2 covers 14 bases. Germline V gene sequence: CDR1 MDHEN, CDR2 SYDVKM. V gave up 5 bases and J gave up 2 bases; unmatched junction bases: 4. This CDR3 contains 16 residues.

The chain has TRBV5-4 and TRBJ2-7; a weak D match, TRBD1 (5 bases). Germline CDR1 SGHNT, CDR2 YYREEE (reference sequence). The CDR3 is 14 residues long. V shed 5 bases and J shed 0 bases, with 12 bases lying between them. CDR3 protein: CASSWTTDSYEQYF. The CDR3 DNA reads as TGTGCCAGCAGTTGGACAACCGACTCCTACGAGCAGTACTTC.

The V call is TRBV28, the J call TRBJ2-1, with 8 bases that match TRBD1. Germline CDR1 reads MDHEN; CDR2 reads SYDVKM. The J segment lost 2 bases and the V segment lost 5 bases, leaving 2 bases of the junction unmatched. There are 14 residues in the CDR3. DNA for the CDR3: TGTGCCAGCAGTCCAGGGGGCACCTACAATGAGCAGTTCTTC. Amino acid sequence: CASSPGGTYNEQFF. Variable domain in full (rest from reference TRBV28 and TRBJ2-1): DVKVTQSSRYLVKRTGEKVFLECVQDMDHENMFWYRQDPGLGLRLIYFSYDVKMKEKGDIPEGYSVSREKKERFSLILESASTNQTSMYLCASSPGGTYNEQFFGPGTRLTVL.

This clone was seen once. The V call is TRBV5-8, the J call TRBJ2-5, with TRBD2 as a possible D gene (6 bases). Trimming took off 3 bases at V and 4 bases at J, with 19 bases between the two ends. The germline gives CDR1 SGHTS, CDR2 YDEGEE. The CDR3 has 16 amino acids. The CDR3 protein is CASSSNQTRRAETQYF. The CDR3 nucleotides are TGTGCCAGCAGCTCCAACCAGACTAGGAGGGCAGAGACCCAGTACTTC.

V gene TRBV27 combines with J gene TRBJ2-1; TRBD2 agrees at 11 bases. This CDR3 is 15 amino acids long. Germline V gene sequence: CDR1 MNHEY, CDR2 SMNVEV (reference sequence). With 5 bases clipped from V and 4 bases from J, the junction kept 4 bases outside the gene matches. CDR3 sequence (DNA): TGTGCCAGCAGTCCGACTAGCGGGGTTTACAATGAGCAGTTCTTC. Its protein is CASSPTSGVYNEQFF.

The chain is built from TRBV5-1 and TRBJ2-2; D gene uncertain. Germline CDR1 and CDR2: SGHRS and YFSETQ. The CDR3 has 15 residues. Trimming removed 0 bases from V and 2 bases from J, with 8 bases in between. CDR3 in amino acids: CASSLDYPNTGELFF. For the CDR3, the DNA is TGCGCCAGCAGCTTGGACTATCCAAACACCGGGGAGCTGTTTTTT.

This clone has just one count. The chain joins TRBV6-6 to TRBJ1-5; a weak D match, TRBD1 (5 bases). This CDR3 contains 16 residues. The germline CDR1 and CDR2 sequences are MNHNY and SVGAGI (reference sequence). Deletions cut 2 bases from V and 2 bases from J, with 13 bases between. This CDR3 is CASSYRLGGGNQPQHF. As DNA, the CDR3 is TGTGCCAGCAGTTACCGCCTCGGGGGGGGCAATCAGCCCCAGCATTTT.

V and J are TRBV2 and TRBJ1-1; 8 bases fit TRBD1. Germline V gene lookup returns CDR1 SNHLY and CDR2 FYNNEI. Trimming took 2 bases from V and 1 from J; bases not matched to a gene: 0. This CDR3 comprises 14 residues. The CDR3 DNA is TGTGCCAGCAGTGAACAGGGGGCGAACACTGAAGCTTTCTTT. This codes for CASSEQGANTEAFF.

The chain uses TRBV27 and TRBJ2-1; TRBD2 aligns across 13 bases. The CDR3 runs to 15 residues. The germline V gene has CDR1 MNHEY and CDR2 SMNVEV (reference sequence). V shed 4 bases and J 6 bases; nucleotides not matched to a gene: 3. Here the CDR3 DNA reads TGTGCCAGCAGTTCACTAGCGGGAGGGCCCAATGAGCAGTTCTTC. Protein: CASSSLAGGPNEQFF.

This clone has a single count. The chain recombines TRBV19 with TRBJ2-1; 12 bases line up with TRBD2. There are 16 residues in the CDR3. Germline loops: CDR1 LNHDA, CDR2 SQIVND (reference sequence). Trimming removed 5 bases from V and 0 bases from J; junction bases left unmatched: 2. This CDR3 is CASSPTSGSSYNEQFF. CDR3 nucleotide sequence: TGTGCCAGTAGTCCGACTAGCGGGAGCTCCTACAATGAGCAGTTCTTC.

The CDR3: CASSLTGGHEQFF. DNA for the CDR3: TGCGCCAGCAGCTTAACAGGGGGGCATGAGCAGTTCTTC. The genes are TRBV5-1 and TRBJ2-1; 8 bases match TRBD1. V shed 2 bases and J 8 bases; nucleotides not matched to a gene: 3. Germline V gene sequence: CDR1 SGHRS, CDR2 YFSETQ. This CDR3 contains 13 residues. Drawing the rest from reference TRBV5-1 and TRBJ2-1, the complete variable domain is KAGVTQTPRYLIKTRGQQVTLSCSPISGHRSVSWYQQTPGQGLQFLFEYFSETQRNKGNFPGRFSGRQFSNSRSEMNVSTLELGDSALYLCASSLTGGHEQFFGPGTRLTVL.

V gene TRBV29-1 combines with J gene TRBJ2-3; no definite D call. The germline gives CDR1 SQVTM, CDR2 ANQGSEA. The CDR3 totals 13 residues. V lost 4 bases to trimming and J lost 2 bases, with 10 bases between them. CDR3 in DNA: TGCAGCGTTGGCGTAGTGGTCACAGATACGCAGTATTTT. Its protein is CSVGVVVTDTQYF.

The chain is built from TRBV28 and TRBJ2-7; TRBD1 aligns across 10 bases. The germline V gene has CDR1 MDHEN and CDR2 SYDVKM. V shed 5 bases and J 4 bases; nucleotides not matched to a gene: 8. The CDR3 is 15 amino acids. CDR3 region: CASSDRTGGLYEQYF. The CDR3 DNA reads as TGTGCCAGCAGTGACAGGACAGGGGGACTTTACGAGCAGTACTTC.

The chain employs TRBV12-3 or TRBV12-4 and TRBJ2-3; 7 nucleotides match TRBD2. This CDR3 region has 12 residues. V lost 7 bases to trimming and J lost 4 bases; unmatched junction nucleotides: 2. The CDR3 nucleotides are TGTGCCAGCACCACTAGCGCAGATACGCAGTATTTT. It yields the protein CASTTSADTQYF.

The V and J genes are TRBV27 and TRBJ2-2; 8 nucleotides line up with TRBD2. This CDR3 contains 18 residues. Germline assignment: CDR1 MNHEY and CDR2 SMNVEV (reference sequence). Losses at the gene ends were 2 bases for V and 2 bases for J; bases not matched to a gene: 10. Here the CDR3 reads CASSLQIRAGDNTGELFF. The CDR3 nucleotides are TGTGCCAGCAGTTTACAAATTCGAGCGGGAGACAACACCGGGGAGCTGTTTTTT.

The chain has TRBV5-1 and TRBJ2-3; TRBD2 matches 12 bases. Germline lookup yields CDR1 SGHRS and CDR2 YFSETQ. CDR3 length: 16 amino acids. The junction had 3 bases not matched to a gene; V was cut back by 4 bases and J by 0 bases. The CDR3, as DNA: TGCGCCAGCAGCCGGACTAGCGGGGCAAGCACAGATACGCAGTATTTT. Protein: CASSRTSGASTDTQYF.

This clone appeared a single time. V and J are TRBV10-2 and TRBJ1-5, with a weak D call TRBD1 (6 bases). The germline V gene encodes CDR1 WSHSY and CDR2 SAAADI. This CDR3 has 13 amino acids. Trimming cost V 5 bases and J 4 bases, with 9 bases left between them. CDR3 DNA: TGCGCCAGCAGTACCCAGGGGAATCAGCCCCAGCATTTT. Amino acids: CASSTQGNQPQHF.

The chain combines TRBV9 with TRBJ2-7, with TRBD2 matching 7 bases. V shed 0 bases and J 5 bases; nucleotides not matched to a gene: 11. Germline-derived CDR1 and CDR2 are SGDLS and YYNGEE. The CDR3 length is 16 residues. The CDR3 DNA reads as TGTGCCAGCAGCGTAGTTCGAGGACTAGGCGACAACGAGCAGTACGTC. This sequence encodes CASSVVRGLGDNEQYV.

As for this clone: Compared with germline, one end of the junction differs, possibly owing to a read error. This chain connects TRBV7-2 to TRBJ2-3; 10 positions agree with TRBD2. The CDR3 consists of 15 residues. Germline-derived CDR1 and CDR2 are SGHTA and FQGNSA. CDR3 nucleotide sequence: TGTGCCAGCAGCCTAGCGGGAGCTTTATCAGATACGCAGTATTTT. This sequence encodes CASSLAGALSDTQYF.

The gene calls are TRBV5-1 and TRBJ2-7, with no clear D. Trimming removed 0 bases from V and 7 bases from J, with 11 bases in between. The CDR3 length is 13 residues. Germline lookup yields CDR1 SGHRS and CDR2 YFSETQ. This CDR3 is CASSLELTVEQYF. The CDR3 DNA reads TGCGCCAGCAGCTTGGAACTAACGGTAGAGCAGTACTTC.

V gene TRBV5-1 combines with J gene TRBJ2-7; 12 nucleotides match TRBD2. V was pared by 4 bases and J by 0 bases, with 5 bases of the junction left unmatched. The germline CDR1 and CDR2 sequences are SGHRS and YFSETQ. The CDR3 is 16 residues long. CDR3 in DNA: TGCGCCAGCAGCGCAGGACTAGCGGGGCCCTCCTACGAGCAGTACTTC. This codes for CASSAGLAGPSYEQYF.

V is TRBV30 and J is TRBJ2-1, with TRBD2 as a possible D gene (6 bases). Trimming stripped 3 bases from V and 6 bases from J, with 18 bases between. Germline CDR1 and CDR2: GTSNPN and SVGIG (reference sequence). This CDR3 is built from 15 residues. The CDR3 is CAWSWGRAGINEQFF. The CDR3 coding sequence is TGTGCCTGGAGCTGGGGAAGGGCGGGGATCAATGAGCAGTTCTTC.

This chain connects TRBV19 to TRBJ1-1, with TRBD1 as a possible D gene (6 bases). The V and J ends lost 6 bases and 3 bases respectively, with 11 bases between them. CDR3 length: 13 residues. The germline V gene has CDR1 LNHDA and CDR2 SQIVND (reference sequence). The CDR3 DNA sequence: TGTGCCAGTAGCGACAGGTGGGACACTGAAGCTTTCTTT. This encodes CASSDRWDTEAFF.